This paragraph covers one TCR beta chain sequence. The data stem from a study of cytomegalovirus exposure and HLA in healthy donors. The ends were cut back, 1 base at V and 6 bases at J, with 13 bases in the middle. The CDR3 extends over 14 amino acids. Germline CDR1 is SGHRS and CDR2 is YFSETQ. The table came from immunoSEQ multiplex PCR; TCRdb's copy has only in-frame clones and leaves some out. The sample lists about 170,000 clones, roughly 91% occurring once. What was sequenced was PBMCs. The gene calls are TRBV5-1 and TRBJ1-2; a possible D gene is TRBD1 (6 bases). The sequence was obtained from a woman between 18 and 29 years old in good health and CMV-seropositive. In DNA, the CDR3 is TGCGCCAGCAGCTTGATAGGGGGATGGGATGGCTACACCTTC. Protein sequence: CASSLIGGWDGYTF. Drawing the rest from reference TRBV5-1 and TRBJ1-2, the complete variable domain is KAGVTQTPRYLIKTRGQQVTLSCSPISGHRSVSWYQQTPGQGLQFLFEYFSETQRNKGNFPGRFSGRQFSNSRSEMNVSTLELGDSALYLCASSLIGGWDGYTFGSGTRLTVV.